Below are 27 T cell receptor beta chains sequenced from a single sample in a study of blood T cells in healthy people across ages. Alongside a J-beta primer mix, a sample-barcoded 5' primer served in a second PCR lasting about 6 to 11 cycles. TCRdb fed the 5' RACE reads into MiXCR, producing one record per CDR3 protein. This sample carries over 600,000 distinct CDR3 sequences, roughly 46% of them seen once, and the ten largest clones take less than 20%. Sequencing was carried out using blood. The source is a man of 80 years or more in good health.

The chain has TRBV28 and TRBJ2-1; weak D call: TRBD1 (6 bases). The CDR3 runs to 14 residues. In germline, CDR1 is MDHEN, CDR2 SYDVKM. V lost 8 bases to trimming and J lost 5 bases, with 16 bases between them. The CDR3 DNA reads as TGTGCCAGCGGAGGAGCAGGGGTCCACAATGAGCAGTTCTTC. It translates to CASGGAGVHNEQFF.

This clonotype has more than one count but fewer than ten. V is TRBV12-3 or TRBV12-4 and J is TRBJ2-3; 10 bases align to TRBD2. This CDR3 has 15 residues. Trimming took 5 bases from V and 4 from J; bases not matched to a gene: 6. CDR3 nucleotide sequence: TGTGCCAGCAGTCCCGGGGGACTAGCGCCAGATACGCAGTATTTT. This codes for CASSPGGLAPDTQYF.

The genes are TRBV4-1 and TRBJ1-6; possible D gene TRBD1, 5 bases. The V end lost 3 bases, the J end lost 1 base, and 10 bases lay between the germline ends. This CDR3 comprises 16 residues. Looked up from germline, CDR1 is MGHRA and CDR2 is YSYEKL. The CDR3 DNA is TGCGCCAGCAGCCACCCCACAGGTTCCTATAATTCACCCCTCCACTTT. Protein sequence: CASSHPTGSYNSPLHF.

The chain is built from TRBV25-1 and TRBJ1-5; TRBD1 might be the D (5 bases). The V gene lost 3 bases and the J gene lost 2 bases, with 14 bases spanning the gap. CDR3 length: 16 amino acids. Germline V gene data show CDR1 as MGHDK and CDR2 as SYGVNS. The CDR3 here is CASSDSAGAGNQPQHF. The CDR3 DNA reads TGTGCCAGCAGTGATTCTGCCGGGGCTGGCAATCAGCCCCAGCATTTT.

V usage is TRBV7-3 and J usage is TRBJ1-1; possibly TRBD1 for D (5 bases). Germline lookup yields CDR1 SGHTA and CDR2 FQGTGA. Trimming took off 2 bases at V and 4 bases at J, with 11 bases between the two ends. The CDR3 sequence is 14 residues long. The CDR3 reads CASSLRGDGTEAFF. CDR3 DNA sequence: TGTGCCAGCAGCTTACGGGGGGATGGCACTGAAGCTTTCTTT. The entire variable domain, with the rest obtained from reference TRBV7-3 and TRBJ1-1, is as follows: GAGVSQTPSNKVTEKGKYVELRCDPISGHTALYWYRQSLGQGPEFLIYFQGTGAADDSGLPNDRFFAVRPEGSVSTLKIQRTERGDSAVYLCASSLRGDGTEAFFGQGTRLTVV.

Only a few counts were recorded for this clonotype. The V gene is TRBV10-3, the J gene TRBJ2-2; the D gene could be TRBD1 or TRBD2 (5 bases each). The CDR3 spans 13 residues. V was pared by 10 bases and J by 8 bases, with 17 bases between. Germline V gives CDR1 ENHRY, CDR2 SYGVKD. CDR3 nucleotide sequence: TGTGCCACCAAAGGGACCCCGTCAGGGGAGCTGTTTTTT. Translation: CATKGTPSGELFF.

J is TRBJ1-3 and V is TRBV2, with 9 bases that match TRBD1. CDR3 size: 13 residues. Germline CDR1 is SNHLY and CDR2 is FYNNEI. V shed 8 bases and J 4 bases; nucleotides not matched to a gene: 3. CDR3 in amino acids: CASSGTGGNTIYF. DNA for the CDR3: TGTGCCAGCTCCGGGACAGGGGGAAACACCATATATTTT.

CDR3 amino acids: CATSAVPFDNEQYF. In DNA, the CDR3 is TGTGCCACCAGCGCTGTCCCCTTTGACAATGAGCAGTACTTC. J is TRBJ2-7 and V is TRBV24-1; D gene uncertain. V lost 7 bases and J lost 7, with 19 bases in between. Germline loops: CDR1 KGHDR, CDR2 SFDVKD. This CDR3 has 14 amino acids.

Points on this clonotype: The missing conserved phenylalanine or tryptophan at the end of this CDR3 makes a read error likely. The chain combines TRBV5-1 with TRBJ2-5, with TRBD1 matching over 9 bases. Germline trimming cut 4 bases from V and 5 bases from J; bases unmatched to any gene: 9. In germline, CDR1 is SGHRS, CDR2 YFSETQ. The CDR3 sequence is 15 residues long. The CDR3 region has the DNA TGCGCCAGCAGCCCCTCCGGGACAGGGTGGGAGACCCAGTACATC. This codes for CASSPSGTGWETQYI.

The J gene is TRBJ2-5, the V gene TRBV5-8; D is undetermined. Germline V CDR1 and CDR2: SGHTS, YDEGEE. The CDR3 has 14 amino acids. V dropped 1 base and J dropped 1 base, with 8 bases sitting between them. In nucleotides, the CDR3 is TGTGCCAGCAGCTTGACAAAGTCCCAAGAGACCCAGTACTTC. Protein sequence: CASSLTKSQETQYF.

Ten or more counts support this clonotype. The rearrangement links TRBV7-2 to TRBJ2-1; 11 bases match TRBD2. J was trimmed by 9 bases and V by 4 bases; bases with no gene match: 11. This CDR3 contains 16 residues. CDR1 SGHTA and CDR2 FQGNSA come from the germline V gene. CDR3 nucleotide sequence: TGTGCCAGCAGCTCCCGGTTGATAGCGGGAGGGGGTGAGCAGTTCTTC. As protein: CASSSRLIAGGGEQFF.

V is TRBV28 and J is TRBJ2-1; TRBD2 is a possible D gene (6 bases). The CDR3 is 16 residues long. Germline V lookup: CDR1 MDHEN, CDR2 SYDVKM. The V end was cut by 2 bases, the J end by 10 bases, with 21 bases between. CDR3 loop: CASSLLGASGLPEQFF. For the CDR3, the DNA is TGTGCCAGCAGTTTACTTGGCGCTTCGGGACTCCCGGAGCAGTTCTTC. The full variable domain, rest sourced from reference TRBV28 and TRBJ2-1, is DVKVTQSSRYLVKRTGEKVFLECVQDMDHENMFWYRQDPGLGLRLIYFSYDVKMKEKGDIPEGYSVSREKKERFSLILESASTNQTSMYLCASSLLGASGLPEQFFGPGTRLTVL.

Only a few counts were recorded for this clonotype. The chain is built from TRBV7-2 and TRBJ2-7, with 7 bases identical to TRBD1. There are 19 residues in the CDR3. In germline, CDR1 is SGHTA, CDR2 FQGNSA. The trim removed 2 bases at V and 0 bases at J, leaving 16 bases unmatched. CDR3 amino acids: CASSLNIFGGQVNSYEQYF. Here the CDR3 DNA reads TGTGCCAGCAGCTTAAATATCTTCGGTGGACAGGTTAACTCCTACGAGCAGTACTTC.

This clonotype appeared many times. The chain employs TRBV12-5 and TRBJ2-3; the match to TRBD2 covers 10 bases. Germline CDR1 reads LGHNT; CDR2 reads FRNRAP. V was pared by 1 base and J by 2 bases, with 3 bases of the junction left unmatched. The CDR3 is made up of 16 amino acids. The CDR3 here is CASGLGLAGTTDTQYF. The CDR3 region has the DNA TGTGCTAGTGGTTTGGGACTAGCGGGTACCACAGATACGCAGTATTTT. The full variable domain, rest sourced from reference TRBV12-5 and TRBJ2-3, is DARVTQTPRHKVTEMGQEVTMRCQPILGHNTVFWYRQTMMQGLELLAYFRNRAPLDDSGMPKDRFSAEMPDATLATLKIQPSEPRDSAVYFCASGLGLAGTTDTQYFGPGTRLTVL.

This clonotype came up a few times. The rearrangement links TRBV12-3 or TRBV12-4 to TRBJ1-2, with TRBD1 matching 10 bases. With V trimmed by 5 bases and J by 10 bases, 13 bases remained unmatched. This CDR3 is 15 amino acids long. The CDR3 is CASSPQRDRGTSYTF. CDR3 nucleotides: TGTGCCAGCAGTCCTCAAAGGGACAGGGGAACTTCCTACACCTTC.

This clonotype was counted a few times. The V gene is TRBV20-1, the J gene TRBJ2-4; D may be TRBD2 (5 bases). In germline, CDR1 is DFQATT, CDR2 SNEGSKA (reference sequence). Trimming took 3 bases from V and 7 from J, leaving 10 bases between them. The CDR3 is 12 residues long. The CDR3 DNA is TGCAGTGCTAGGGACTTAGGGAACATTCAGTACTTC. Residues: CSARDLGNIQYF.

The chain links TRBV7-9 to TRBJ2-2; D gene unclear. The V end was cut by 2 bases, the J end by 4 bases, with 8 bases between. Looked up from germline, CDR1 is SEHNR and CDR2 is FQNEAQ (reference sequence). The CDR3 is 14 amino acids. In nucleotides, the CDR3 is TGTGCCAGCAGCTTATGGCTCAGCACCGGGGAGCTGTTTTTT. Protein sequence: CASSLWLSTGELFF.

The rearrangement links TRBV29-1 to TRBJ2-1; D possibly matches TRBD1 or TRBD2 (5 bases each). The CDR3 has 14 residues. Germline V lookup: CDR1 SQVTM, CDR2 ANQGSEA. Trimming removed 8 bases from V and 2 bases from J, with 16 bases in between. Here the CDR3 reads CSISGTSTYNEQFF. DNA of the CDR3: TGCAGCATCTCCGGGACCTCCACCTACAATGAGCAGTTCTTC.

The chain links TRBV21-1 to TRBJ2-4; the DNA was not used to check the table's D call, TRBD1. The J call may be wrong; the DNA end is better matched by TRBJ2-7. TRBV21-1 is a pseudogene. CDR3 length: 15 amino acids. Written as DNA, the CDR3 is TGTGCCAGCAGCAAAGCGGAGGACACGGGCTACGAGCAGTACTTC. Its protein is CASSKAEDTGYEQYF.

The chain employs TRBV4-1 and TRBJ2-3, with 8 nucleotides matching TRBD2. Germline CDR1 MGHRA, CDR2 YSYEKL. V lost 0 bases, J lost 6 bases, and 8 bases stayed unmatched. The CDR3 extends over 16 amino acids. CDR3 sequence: CASSQEDVRGGDTQYF. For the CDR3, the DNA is TGCGCCAGCAGCCAAGAGGACGTACGGGGGGGGGATACGCAGTATTTT.

The CDR3 DNA follows: TGCGCCAGCAGCCAAGCCCGAGTCCGTGAGGGCTACGAGCAGTACTTC. Protein sequence: CASSQARVREGYEQYF. The chain employs TRBV4-3 and TRBJ2-7; possibly TRBD2 for D (5 bases). The V end lost 1 base, the J end lost 3 bases, and 16 bases lay between the germline ends. Germline-derived CDR1 and CDR2 are LGHNA and YSLEER. This CDR3 contains 16 residues.

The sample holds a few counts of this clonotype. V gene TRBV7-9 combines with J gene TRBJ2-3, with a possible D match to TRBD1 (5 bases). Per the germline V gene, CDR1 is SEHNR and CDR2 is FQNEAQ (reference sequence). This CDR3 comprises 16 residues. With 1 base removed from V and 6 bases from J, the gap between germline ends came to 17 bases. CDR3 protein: CASSLVGAGKQDTQYF. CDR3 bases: TGTGCCAGCAGCTTAGTAGGAGCAGGGAAGCAGGATACGCAGTATTTT.

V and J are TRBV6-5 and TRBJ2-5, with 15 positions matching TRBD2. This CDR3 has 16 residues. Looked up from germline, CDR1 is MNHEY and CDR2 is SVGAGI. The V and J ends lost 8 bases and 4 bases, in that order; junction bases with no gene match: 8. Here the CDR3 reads CASRTSGRALGETQYF. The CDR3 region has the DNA TGTGCCAGCCGGACTAGCGGGAGGGCCCTAGGAGAGACCCAGTACTTC.

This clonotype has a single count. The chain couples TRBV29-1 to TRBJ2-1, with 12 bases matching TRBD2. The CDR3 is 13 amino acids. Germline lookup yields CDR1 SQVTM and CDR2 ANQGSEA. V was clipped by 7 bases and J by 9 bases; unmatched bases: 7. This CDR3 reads CSGLAGVCGEQFF. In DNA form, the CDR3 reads TGCAGCGGACTAGCGGGAGTTTGTGGTGAGCAGTTCTTC.

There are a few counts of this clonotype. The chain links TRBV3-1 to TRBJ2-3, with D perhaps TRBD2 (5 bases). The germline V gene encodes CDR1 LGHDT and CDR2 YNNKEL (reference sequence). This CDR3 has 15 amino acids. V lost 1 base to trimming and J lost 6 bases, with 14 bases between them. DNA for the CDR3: TGTGCCAGCAGCCAAGGGTCGGCCTCGGGGGATACGCAGTATTTT. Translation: CASSQGSASGDTQYF.

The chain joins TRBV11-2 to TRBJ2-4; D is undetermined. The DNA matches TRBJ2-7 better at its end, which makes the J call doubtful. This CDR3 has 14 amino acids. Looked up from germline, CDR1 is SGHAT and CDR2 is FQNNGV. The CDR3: CASSLELGSYEQYF. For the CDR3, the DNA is TGTGCCAGCAGCTTAGAGCTGGGTAGCTACGAGCAGTACTTC.

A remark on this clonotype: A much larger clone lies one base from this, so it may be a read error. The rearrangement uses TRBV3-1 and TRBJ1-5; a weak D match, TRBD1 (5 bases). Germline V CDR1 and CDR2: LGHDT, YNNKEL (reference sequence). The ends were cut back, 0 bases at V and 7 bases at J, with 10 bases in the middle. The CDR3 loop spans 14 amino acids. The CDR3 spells CASSQDRVAQPQHF. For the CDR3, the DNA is TGTGCCAGCAGCCAAGACAGGGTAGCCCAGCCCCAGCATTTT.